This T cell receptor beta chain appears in the sequencing data of a study of T cell repertoires in cytomegalovirus infection. Regarding the study as a whole: Across the ex vivo response, the dominant clonotypes were HLA-C-restricted CMV-specific TCR beta clonotypes.

This clonotype was detected once. Its cognate antigen is unknown. TCRdb re-called the reads with MiXCR, one entry per CDR3 protein. The repertoire holds 200,000 to 250,000 distinct CDR3 sequences, with around an eighth as singletons. CDR3 length: 13 amino acids. The germline V gene has CDR1 GTSNPN and CDR2 SVGIG (reference sequence). Trimming cost V 1 base and J 5 bases, with 11 bases left between them. The origin of this receptor is a human donor in good health (CMV status not recorded). Some clones in this sample may be carry-over from other donors' samples. The genes are TRBV30 and TRBJ2-5; D possibly corresponds to TRBD1 (5 bases). The sequenced sample was PBMCs. Written as DNA, the CDR3 is TGTGCCTGGAGTGGCGGACATCTTGAGACCCAGTACTTC. Its translation is CAWSGGHLETQYF.